Following are 6 T cell receptor beta chains from one sample sequenced in a study of CD8 T cells in Susac syndrome. Random hexamers were used to reverse transcribe an amount of roughly 0.45 to 1 ug RNA. From the immunoSEQ multiplex PCR reads, TCRdb called clonotypes with MiXCR, one entry per CDR3 protein. This table has more than 150,000 distinct CDR3 sequences, approximately 96% appearing once. Sequencing was done on a sample of CD8+ T cells from PBMCs. These receptors all come from a human donor with multiple sclerosis.

The CDR3 reads CAWSQPDRAYEQYF. The CDR3 bases are TGTGCCTGGAGTCAGCCGGACCGGGCCTACGAGCAGTACTTC. The rearrangement uses TRBV30 and TRBJ2-7; D is unresolved. V was cut by 2 bases and J by 2 bases, with 13 bases left in between. Looked up from germline, CDR1 is GTSNPN and CDR2 is SVGIG (reference sequence). CDR3 size: 14 residues.

The J gene is TRBJ2-1, the V gene TRBV27; no clear D. From germline, CDR1 is MNHEY and CDR2 SMNVEV (reference sequence). The CDR3 contains 14 residues. Trimming pared 4 bases from V and 6 bases from J, leaving 13 bases between. The CDR3 spells CASSSLPPGNEQFF. Here the CDR3 DNA reads TGTGCCAGCAGTTCGTTGCCGCCTGGCAATGAGCAGTTCTTC.

This clonotype appeared a single time. The chain carries TRBV9 and TRBJ2-3; 8 bases fit TRBD1. CDR1 and CDR2 from the germline V gene are SGDLS and YYNGEE. This CDR3 has 17 amino acids. With 2 bases clipped from V and 5 bases from J, the junction kept 13 bases outside the gene matches. Here the CDR3 DNA reads TGTGCCAGCAGCGTCAAGACAGGGGAAAGGCGAGGAGATACGCAGTATTTT. Translating it yields CASSVKTGERRGDTQYF.

The genes are TRBV27 and TRBJ2-4; TRBD2 might be the D (5 bases). Germline values: CDR1 MNHEY, CDR2 SMNVEV (reference sequence). CDR3 length: 15 amino acids. Trimming shortened V by 5 bases and J by 2 bases, and 13 bases separated the two germline ends. Here the CDR3 reads CASSPLGVPKNIQYF. CDR3 coding DNA: TGTGCCAGCAGTCCTCTCGGGGTTCCCAAAAACATTCAGTACTTC.

The chain is built from TRBV20-1 and TRBJ1-2; D is unresolved. This CDR3 is 12 amino acids long. The V end lost 0 bases, the J end lost 5 bases, and 7 bases lay between the germline ends. In germline, CDR1 is DFQATT, CDR2 SNEGSKA (reference sequence). CDR3 nucleotides: TGCAGTGCTAGAGATCCCGGGTATGGCTACACCTTC. Residues: CSARDPGYGYTF.

The gene calls are TRBV9 and TRBJ2-3; D is possibly TRBD2 (6 bases). The V end was cut by 2 bases, the J end by 2 bases, with 12 bases between. CDR3 length equals 15 residues. CDR1 is SGDLS, CDR2 YYNGEE, per germline. CDR3 sequence: CASSVSGVPTDTQYF. The CDR3 DNA reads TGTGCCAGCAGCGTGTCGGGGGTCCCCACAGATACGCAGTATTTT. The whole variable domain, filled in from reference TRBV9 and TRBJ2-3, reads DSGVTQTPKHLITATGQRVTLRCSPRSGDLSVYWYQQSLDQGLQFLIQYYNGEERAKGNILERFSAQQFPDLHSELNLSSLELGDSALYFCASSVSGVPTDTQYFGPGTRLTVL.